The clone carrying this TCR beta chain was observed many times. The antigen remains undetermined. The data were taken from a study of T-cell reconstitution after alpha-beta-depleted transplantation in children. Points from the study as a whole: High day-60 TCRbeta diversity in some patients came from surviving recipient T cells and thymic progenitors. Counts and diversity of T cells one year after transplant came mostly from newly produced T cells. Reports say that about two months after transplant, the alpha-beta T cells came out of several hundred graft clones that had expanded.

Preparation of the TCRbeta library was carried out with unique molecular identifiers. TCRdb called the PCR reads again in MiXCR, with one record for every CDR3 protein. The repertoire consists of around 240,000 distinct CDR3 sequences, with roughly 8% occurring once and the leading ten covering less than 8%. The sequence was collected from a male patient younger than 18 who had a stem cell transplant for acute lymphoblastic leukemia, so the T cells may come from the graft donor. The material sequenced was PBMCs, mostly from graft donor cells, taken 180 days after TCRalphabeta/CD19-depleted stem cell transplant.

For the CDR3, the DNA is TGTGCCACCAGCAGCAATTTCCCCAGGGACCGCTATGGCTACACCTTC. Its translation is CATSSNFPRDRYGYTF. The V gene is TRBV15, the J gene TRBJ1-2, with TRBD1 as a possible D gene (5 bases). The CDR3 sequence is 16 residues long. V lost 3 bases, J lost 4 bases, and 18 bases lay in between. Germline V gene sequence: CDR1 LNHNV, CDR2 YYDKDF (reference sequence).